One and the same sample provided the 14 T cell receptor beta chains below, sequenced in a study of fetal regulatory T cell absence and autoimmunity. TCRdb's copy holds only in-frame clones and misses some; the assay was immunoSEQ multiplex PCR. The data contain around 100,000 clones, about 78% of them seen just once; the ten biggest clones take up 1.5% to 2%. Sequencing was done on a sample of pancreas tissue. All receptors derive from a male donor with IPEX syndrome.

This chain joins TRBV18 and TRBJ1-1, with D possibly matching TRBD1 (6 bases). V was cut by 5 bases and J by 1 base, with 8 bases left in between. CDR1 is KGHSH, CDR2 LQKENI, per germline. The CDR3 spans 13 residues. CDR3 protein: CASSGTKNTEAFF. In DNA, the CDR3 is TGTGCCAGCTCAGGGACAAAGAACACTGAAGCTTTCTTT.

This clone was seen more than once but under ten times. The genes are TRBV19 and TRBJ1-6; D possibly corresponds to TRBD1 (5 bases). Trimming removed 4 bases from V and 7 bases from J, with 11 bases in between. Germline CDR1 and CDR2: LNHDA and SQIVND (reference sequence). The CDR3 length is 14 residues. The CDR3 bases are TGTGCCAGTAGTAAAGGGACGCGGAATTCACCCCTCCACTTT. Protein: CASSKGTRNSPLHF.

As DNA, the CDR3 is TGTGCCAGCAGCAAAGGGGAGGGGACAGGAACAGATACGCAGTATTTT. It specifies CASSKGEGTGTDTQYF. This rearrangement joins TRBV21-1 to TRBJ2-3; TRBD1, the D gene given by the table, was not confirmed from the DNA. TRBV21-1 is a documented pseudogene. This CDR3 contains 16 residues.

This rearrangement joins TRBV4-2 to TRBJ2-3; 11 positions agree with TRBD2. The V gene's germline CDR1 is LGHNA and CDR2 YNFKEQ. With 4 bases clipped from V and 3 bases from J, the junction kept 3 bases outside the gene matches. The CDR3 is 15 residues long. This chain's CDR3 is CASSRGLAETDTQYF. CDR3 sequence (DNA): TGTGCCAGCAGCCGGGGACTAGCGGAAACAGATACGCAGTATTTT.

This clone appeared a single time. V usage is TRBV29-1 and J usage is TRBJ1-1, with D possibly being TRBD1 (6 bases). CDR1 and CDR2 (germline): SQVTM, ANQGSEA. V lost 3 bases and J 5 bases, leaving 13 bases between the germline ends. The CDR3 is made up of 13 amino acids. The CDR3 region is CSVDSERGTEAFF. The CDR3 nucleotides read TGCAGCGTTGATTCGGAGAGGGGGACTGAAGCTTTCTTT.

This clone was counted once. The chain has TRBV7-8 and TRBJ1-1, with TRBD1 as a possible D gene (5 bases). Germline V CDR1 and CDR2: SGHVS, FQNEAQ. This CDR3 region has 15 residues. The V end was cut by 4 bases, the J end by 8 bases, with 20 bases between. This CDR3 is CASSSRWRTGDEAFF. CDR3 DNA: TGTGCCAGCAGCTCGAGGTGGAGGACTGGGGACGAAGCTTTCTTT.

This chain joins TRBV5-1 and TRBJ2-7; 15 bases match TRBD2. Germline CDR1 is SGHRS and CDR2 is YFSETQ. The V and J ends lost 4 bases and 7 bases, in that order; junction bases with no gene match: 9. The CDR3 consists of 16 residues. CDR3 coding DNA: TGCGCCAGCAGCCGAGGACTAGCGGGAGGGCCGGATGAGCAGTACTTC. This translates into CASSRGLAGGPDEQYF.

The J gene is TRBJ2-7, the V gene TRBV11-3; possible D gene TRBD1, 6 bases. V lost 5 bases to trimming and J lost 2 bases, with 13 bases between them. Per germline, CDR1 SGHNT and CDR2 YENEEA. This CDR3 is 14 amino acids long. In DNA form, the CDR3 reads TGTGCCAGCAGCCGACGGGACACCCCCTACGAGCAGTACTTC. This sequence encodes CASSRRDTPYEQYF.

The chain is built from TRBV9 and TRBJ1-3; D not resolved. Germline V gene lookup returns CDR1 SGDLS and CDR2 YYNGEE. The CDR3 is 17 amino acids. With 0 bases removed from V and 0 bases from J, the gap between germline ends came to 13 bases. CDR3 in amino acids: CASSVAPQGYSGNTIYF. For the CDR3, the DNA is TGTGCCAGCAGCGTAGCACCTCAAGGATACTCTGGAAACACCATATATTTT.

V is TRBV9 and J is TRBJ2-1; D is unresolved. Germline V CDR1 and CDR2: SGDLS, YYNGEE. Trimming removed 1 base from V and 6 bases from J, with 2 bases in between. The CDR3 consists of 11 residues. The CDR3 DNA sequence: TGTGCCAGCAGCGTACTCAATGAGCAGTTCTTC. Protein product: CASSVLNEQFF.

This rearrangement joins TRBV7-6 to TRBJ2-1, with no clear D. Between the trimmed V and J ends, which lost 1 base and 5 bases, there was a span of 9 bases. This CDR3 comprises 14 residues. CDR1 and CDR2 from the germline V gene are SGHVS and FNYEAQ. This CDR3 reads CASSLGLIHNEQFF. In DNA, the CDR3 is TGTGCCAGCAGCTTAGGCCTTATACACAATGAGCAGTTCTTC.

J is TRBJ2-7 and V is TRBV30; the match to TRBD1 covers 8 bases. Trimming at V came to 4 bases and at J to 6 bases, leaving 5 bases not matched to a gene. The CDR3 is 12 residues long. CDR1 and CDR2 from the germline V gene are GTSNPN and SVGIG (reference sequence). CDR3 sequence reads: CAWNQGAGEQYF. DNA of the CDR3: TGTGCCTGGAACCAGGGGGCGGGCGAGCAGTACTTC.

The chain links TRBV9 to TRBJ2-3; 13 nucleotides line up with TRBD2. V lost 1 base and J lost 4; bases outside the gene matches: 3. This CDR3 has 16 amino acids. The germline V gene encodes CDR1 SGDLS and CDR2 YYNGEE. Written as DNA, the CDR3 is TGTGCCAGCAGCGTAACTACTAGCGGGGGGGCAGATACGCAGTATTTT. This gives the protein CASSVTTSGGADTQYF.

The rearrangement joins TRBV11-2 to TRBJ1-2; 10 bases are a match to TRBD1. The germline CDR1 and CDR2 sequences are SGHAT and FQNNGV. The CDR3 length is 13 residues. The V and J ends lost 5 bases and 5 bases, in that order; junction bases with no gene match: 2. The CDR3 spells CASSAGQGYGYTF. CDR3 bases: TGTGCCAGCAGCGCGGGACAGGGGTATGGCTACACCTTC.